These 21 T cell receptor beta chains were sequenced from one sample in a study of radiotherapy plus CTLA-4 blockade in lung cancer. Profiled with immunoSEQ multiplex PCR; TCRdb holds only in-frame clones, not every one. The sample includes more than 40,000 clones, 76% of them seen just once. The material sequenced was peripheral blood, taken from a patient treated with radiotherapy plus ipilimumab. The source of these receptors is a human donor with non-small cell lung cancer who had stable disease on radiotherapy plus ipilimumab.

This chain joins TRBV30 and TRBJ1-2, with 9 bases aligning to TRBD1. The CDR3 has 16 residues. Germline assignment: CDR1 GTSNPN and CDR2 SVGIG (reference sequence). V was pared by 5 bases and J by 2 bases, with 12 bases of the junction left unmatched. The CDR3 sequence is CAWGPLGQGKNYGYTF. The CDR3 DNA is TGTGCCTGGGGCCCCCTGGGACAGGGAAAGAACTATGGCTACACCTTC.

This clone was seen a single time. The CDR3 DNA sequence: TGCGCCAGCAGCCATCTAGGGCTTGCGAACACTGAAGCTTTCTTT. It translates to CASSHLGLANTEAFF. The V gene is TRBV4-1, the J gene TRBJ1-1; D ambiguous. V was shortened by 3 bases and J by 1 base, with 12 bases between the two germline ends. The V gene's germline CDR1 is MGHRA and CDR2 YSYEKL. The CDR3 extends over 15 amino acids.

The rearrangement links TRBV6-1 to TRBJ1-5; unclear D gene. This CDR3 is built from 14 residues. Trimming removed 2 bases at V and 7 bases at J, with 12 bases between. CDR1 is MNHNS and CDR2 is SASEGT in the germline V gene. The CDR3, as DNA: TGTGCCAGCAGTGAATGGGGAAGCTGGCAGCCCCAGCATTTT. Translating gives CASSEWGSWQPQHF.

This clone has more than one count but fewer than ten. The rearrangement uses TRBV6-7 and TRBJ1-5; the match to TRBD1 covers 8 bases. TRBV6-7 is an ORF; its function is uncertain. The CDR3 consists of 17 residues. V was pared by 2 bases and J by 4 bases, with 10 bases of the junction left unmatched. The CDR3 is CASSYPRTGRGNQPQHF. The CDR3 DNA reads TGTGCCAGCAGTTACCCACGGACAGGGCGGGGTAATCAGCCCCAGCATTTT.

CDR3 residues: CASRQMGAAYNEQFF. The CDR3 nucleotides read TGTGCCAGCAGACAAATGGGGGCCGCCTACAATGAGCAGTTCTTC. The chain has TRBV6-5 and TRBJ2-1, with a weak D call TRBD1 (6 bases). The germline gives CDR1 MNHEY, CDR2 SVGAGI. Between the trimmed V and J ends, which lost 6 bases and 2 bases, there was a span of 14 bases. This CDR3 region has 15 residues.

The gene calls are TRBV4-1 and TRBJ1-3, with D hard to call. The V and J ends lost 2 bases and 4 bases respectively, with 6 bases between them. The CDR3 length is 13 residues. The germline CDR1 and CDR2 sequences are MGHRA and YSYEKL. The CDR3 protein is CASSQLQGNTIYF. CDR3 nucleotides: TGCGCCAGCAGCCAACTCCAGGGAAACACCATATATTTT.

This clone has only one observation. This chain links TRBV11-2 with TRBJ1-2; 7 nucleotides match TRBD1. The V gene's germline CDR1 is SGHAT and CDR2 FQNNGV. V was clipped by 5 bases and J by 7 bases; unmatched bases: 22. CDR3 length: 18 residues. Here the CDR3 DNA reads TGTGCCAGCAGCCCCGTTTTCAGGAAGGACAGGAGGACCGCTGGCTACACCTTC. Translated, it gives CASSPVFRKDRRTAGYTF.

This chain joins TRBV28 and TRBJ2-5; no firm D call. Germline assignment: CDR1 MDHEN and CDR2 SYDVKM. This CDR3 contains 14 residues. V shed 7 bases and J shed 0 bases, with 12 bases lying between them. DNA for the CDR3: TGTGCCAGCACCCCAGCTAAGTACCAAGAGACCCAGTACTTC. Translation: CASTPAKYQETQYF.

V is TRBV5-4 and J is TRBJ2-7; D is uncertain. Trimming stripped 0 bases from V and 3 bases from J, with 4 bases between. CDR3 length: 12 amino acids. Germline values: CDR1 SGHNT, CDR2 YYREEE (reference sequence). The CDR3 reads CASSLDFYEQYF. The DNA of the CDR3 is TGTGCCAGCAGCTTGGATTTCTACGAGCAGTACTTC. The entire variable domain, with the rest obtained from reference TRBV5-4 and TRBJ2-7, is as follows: ETGVTQSPTHLIKTRGQQVTLRCSSQSGHNTVSWYQQALGQGPQFIFQYYREEENGRGNFPPRFSGLQFPNYSSELNVNALELDDSALYLCASSLDFYEQYFGPGTRLTVT.

In DNA form, the CDR3 reads TGTGCCAGCAGTGACCCACGTCACCCCTATGGCTACACCTTC. Its protein is CASSDPRHPYGYTF. This chain connects TRBV6-1 to TRBJ1-2; the D is unclear. Per germline, CDR1 MNHNS and CDR2 SASEGT. The CDR3 runs 14 residues. The V and J ends lost 3 bases and 4 bases respectively, with 12 bases between them.

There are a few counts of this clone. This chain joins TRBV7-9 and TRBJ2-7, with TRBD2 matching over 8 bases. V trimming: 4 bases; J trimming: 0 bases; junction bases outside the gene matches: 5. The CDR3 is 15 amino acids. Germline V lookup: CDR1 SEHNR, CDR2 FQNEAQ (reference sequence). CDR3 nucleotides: TGTGCCAGCAGCTCAGGACTAGCCCTCTCCTACGAGCAGTACGTC. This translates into CASSSGLALSYEQYV.

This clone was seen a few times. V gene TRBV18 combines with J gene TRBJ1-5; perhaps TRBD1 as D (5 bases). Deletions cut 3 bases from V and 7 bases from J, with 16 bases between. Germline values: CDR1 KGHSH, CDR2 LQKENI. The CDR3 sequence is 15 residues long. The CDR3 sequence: CASSPKGMTGQPQHF. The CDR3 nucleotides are TGTGCCAGCTCACCCAAGGGGATGACGGGGCAGCCCCAGCATTTT.

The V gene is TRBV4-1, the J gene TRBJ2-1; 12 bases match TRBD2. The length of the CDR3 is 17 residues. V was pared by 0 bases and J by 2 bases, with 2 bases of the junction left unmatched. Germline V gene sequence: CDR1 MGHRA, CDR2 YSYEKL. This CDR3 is CASSQERTSGAYNEQFF. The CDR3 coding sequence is TGCGCCAGCAGCCAAGAAAGGACTAGCGGGGCCTACAATGAGCAGTTCTTC.

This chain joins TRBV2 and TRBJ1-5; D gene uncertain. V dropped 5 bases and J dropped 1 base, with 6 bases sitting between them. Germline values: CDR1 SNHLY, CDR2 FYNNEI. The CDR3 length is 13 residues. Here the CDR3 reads CASSYDSNQPQHF. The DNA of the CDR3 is TGTGCCAGCAGTTACGACAGCAATCAGCCCCAGCATTTT. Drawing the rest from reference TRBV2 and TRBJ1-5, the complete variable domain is EPEVTQTPSHQVTQMGQEVILRCVPISNHLYFYWYRQILGQKVEFLVSFYNNEISEKSEIFDDQFSVERPDGSNFTLKIRSTKLEDSAMYFCASSYDSNQPQHFGDGTRLSIL.

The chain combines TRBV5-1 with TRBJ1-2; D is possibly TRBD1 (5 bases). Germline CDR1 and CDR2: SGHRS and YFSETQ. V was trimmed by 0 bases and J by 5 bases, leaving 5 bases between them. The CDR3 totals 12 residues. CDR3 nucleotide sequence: TGCGCCAGCAGCTTGGCAGGGTATGGCTACACCTTC. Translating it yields CASSLAGYGYTF.

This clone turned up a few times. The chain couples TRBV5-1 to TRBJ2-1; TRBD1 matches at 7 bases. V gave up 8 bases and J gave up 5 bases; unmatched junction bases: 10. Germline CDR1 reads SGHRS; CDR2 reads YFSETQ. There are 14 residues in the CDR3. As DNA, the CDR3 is TGCGCCAGTAGAACAGGGGCCCCTAACAATGAGCAGTTCTTC. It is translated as CASRTGAPNNEQFF.

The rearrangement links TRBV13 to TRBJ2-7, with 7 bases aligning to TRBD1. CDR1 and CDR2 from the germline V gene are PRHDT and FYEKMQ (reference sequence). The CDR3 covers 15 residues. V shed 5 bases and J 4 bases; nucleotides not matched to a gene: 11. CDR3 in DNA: TGTGCCAGCAGCCCCTCACAGGGGCAGAGGTACGAGCAGTACTTC. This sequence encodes CASSPSQGQRYEQYF.

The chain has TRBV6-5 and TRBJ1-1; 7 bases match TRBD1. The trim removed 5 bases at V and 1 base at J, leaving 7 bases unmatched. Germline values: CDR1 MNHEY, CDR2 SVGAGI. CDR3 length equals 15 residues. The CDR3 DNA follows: TGTGCCAGCAGTGGGCGGGGGACAGCGAACACTGAAGCTTTCTTT. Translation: CASSGRGTANTEAFF.

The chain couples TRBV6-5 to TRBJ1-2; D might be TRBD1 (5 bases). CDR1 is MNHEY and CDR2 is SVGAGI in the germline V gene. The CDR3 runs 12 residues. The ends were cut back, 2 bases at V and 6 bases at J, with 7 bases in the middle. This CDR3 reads CASSYRGDGYTF. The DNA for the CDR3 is TGTGCCAGCAGTTACAGGGGAGATGGCTACACCTTC.

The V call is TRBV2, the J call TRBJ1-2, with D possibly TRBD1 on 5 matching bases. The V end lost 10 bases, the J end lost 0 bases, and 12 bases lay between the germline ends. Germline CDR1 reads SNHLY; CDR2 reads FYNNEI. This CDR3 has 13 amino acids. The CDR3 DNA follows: TGTGCCACGTTACCGGGACCTAACTATGGCTACACCTTC. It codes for CATLPGPNYGYTF.

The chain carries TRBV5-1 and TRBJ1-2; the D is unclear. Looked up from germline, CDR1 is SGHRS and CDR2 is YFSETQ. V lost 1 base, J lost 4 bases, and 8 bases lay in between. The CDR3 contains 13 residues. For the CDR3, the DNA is TGCGCCAGCAGCTTGAGTCCAGCCTATGGCTACACCTTC. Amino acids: CASSLSPAYGYTF.